A selection of T cell receptor beta chains follows, all from one sample in a study of T cells after yellow fever vaccination. TCRdb independently ran MiXCR on the 5' RACE reads; one entry per CDR3 protein. The repertoire holds about 130,000 distinct CDR3 sequences, with about 7% as singletons. The sample here was CD4+ T cells sorted from PBMCs, taken 10 to 11 days after the first yellow fever vaccination. The receptors were gathered from a man between 18 and 35 years old who received the YFV17D yellow fever vaccine. The CDR3 runs from the conserved cysteine through the conserved F or W. D genes are given only for firm matches. Expanded clones are given a class, and other clones once, few, many or no size at all.

TRBV6-2/TRBV6-3,TRBJ1-1,many,.,TGTGCCAGCAGTTACACCCGGGCAGGCGAATCTGAAGCTTTCTTT,CASSYTRAGESEAFF
TRBV5-4,TRBJ2-2,many,.,TGTGCCAGCAGCTTGGCCCGGGGTCTCCCCGGGGAGCTGTTTTTT,CASSLARGLPGELFF
TRBV10-3,TRBJ1-2,many,.,TGTGCCATCAGTGAGTCCGGACCGAACTATGGCTACACCTTC,CAISESGPNYGYTF
TRBV5-1,TRBJ1-4,few,.,TGCGCCAGCAGCTTGCGGCAGAGGGGTCCGGATGAAAAACTGTTTTTT,CASSLRQRGPDEKLFF
TRBV3-1,TRBJ2-2,few,.,TGTGCCTTCATAATCGGTTCCGGGCGCGGAACGAACACCGGGGAGCTGTTTTTT,CAFIIGSGRGTNTGELFF
TRBV5-1,TRBJ1-2,many,.,TGCGCCAGCAGCTTGGACGGGAACTATGGCTACACCTTC,CASSLDGNYGYTF
TRBV5-4,TRBJ1-1,.,.,TGTGCCAGCAGCTTCCGACCCTCCGGAATGAACACTGAAGCTTTCTTT,CASSFRPSGMNTEAFF
TRBV18,TRBJ2-7,many,.,TGTGCCAGCTCCCCCCAGGAGGAGGAGCAGTACTTC,CASSPQEEEQYF
TRBV4-3,TRBJ1-4,many,.,TGCGCCAGCAGCCAAGGGGCTAACAGGGTTGGTGAAAAACTGTTTTTT,CASSQGANRVGEKLFF
TRBV7-2,TRBJ2-1,many,.,TGTGCCAGCAGCCTTCGGAGTGACAATGAGCAGTTCTTC,CASSLRSDNEQFF
TRBV18,TRBJ1-1,many,.,TGTGCCAGCTCACCTTTTGAACCGGACGCTCTTGGAGCTTTCTTT,CASSPFEPDALGAFF
TRBV6-2/TRBV6-3,TRBJ1-4,.,.,TGTGCCAGCAGTTACCCACCGGGACATCGAGAAAAACTGTTTTTT,CASSYPPGHREKLFF
TRBV7-9,TRBJ2-3,few,.,TGTGCCAGCGGTTTGAGGAAAGATACGCAGTATTTT,CASGLRKDTQYF
TRBV4-1,TRBJ1-5,many,TRBD1,TGCGCCAGCAGCCAATTCTACAGGGGGCAGGGCAATCAGCCCCAGCATTTT,CASSQFYRGQGNQPQHF
TRBV7-2,TRBJ1-5,many,.,TGTGCCAGCAGCTCTTGGACAGACCAGCCCCAGCATTTT,CASSSWTDQPQHF
TRBV12-3/TRBV12-4,TRBJ2-3,many,.,TGTGCCAGCAGCCCGCCCTCGTACAAATACACAGATACGCAGTATTTT,CASSPPSYKYTDTQYF